The rows below give T cell receptor beta chains drawn from one sample of a study of regulatory T cells in long-lasting Graves disease. A single record per CDR3 protein comes from TCRdb applying MiXCR to the multiplex PCR reads. Seen here are 510,000 or so distinct CDR3 sequences, approximately 12% observed once, and the top ten hold around 9.3%. This sample was shared with a second study, whose subject was T cells in Graves' hyperthyroidism and ophthalmopathy.

Here the sequenced sample was peripheral blood mononuclear cells (PBMCs), taken at new diagnosis, from a patient treated with antithyroid drugs. Receptor source: a woman aged 25 to 39 with Graves disease. Each CDR3 is given with its conserved first and last residue. D genes are given only for firm matches. Rows give clone size only sometimes, using once, few, many, or a class for an expanded clone.

>TRBJ1-5|many|-|TRBV6-1
CAIEQGFYQPQHF
TGTGCCATCGAGCAGGGTTTCTATCAGCCCCAGCATTTT
>TRBJ2-7|many|TRBD1|TRBV28
CASSLSWGVGQGLNEQYF
TGTGCCAGCAGTTTATCGTGGGGGGTGGGACAGGGGCTCAACGAGCAGTACTTC
>TRBJ2-3|-|TRBD2|TRBV7-9
CASSFGLGADTQYF
TGTGCCAGCAGCTTTGGACTAGGGGCAGATACGCAGTATTTT
>TRBJ2-7|many|-|TRBV19
CASSIARENYEQYF
TGTGCCAGTAGCATTGCGCGGGAAAACTACGAGCAGTACTTC
>TRBJ2-3|many|-|TRBV20-1
CSAPSGTGTDTQYF
TGCAGTGCTCCTTCCGGGACCGGCACAGATACGCAGTATTTT
>TRBJ2-7|-|TRBD2|TRBV11-1
CASSWTSGYYEQYF
TGTGCCAGCAGCTGGACTAGCGGGTACTACGAGCAGTACTTC
>TRBJ1-6|many|-|TRBV5-4
CASSFDSPSPLHF
TGTGCCAGCAGCTTCGACAGTCCATCACCCCTCCACTTT
>TRBJ2-7|many|-|TRBV12-3/TRBV12-4
CASSLGPEQYF
TGTGCCAGCAGTTTAGGGCCCGAGCAGTACTTC
>TRBJ2-1|many|-|TRBV20-1
CSARPGKGYNEQFF
TGCAGTGCCCGCCCGGGAAAGGGCTACAATGAGCAGTTCTTC
>TRBJ2-2|many|-|TRBV27
CASSLIQGNTGELFF
TGTGCCAGCAGTTTAATACAGGGGAACACCGGGGAGCTGTTTTTT
>TRBJ2-1|-|-|TRBV7-9
CASSLTGEGYNEQFF
TGTGCCAGCAGCCTAACAGGGGAGGGATACAATGAGCAGTTCTTC
>TRBJ2-5|many|-|TRBV11-2
CASSDLASQETQYF
TGTGCCAGCAGCGATCTAGCGTCCCAAGAGACCCAGTACTTC
>TRBJ2-3|many|-|TRBV2
CARKSGQRGTQYF
TGTGCCAGAAAGAGCGGCCAGAGGGGTACGCAGTATTTT
>TRBJ2-7|many|-|TRBV2
CASSEEVGGLSSYEQYF
TGTGCCAGCAGTGAAGAAGTTGGCGGGCTGAGCTCCTACGAGCAGTACTTC
>TRBJ2-7|-|TRBD2|TRBV7-2
CASSLVQAGGLEQYF
TGTGCCAGCAGCTTAGTTCAAGCGGGAGGGCTCGAGCAGTACTTC
>TRBJ2-1|many|TRBD2|TRBV4-3
CASSQDPLAGYSYNEQFF
TGCGCCAGCAGCCAAGATCCGCTAGCGGGATACTCCTACAATGAGCAGTTCTTC
>TRBJ2-5|many|TRBD2|TRBV29-1
CSVATSGETQYF
TGCAGCGTTGCGACTAGCGGAGAGACCCAGTACTTC
>TRBJ1-2|many|-|TRBV7-2
CASSPVAGGYTF
TGTGCCAGCAGCCCGGTAGCGGGAGGCTACACCTTC
>TRBJ1-5|many|TRBD1|TRBV19
CASSMGDSYQPQHF
TGTGCCAGTAGTATGGGGGACAGCTATCAGCCCCAGCATTTT
>TRBJ1-5|many|-|TRBV20-1
CSARRGGSNQPQHF
TGCAGTGCGAGGAGGGGAGGTAGCAATCAGCCCCAGCATTTT
>TRBJ2-7|-|TRBD2|TRBV20-1
CSVTSGKVSYEQYF
TGCAGTGTTACTAGCGGGAAGGTTTCCTACGAGCAGTACTTC